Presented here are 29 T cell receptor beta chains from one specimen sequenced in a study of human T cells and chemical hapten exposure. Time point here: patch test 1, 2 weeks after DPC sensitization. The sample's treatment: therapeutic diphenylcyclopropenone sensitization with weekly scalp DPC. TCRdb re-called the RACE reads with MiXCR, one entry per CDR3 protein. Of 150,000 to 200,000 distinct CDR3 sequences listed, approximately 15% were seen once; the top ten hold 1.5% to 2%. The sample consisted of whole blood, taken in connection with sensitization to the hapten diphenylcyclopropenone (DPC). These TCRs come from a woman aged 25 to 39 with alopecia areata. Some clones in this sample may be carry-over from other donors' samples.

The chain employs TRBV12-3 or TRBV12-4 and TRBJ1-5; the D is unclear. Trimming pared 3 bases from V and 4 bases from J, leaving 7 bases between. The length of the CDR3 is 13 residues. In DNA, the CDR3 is TGTGCCAGCAGTTTTTCGAAAAATCAGCCCCAGCATTTT. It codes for CASSFSKNQPQHF.

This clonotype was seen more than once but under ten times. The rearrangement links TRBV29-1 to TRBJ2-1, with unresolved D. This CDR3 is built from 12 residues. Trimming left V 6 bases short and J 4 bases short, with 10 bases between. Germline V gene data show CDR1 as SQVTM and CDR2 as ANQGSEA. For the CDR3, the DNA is TGCAGCGTCCATTGGGGTTACAATGAGCAGTTCTTC. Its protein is CSVHWGYNEQFF.

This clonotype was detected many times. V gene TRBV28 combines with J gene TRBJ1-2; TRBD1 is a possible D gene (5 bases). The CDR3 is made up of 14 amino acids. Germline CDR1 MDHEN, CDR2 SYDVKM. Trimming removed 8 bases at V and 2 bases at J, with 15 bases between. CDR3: CASVGGGPNYGYTF. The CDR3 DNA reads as TGTGCCAGCGTCGGCGGGGGACCCAACTATGGCTACACCTTC.

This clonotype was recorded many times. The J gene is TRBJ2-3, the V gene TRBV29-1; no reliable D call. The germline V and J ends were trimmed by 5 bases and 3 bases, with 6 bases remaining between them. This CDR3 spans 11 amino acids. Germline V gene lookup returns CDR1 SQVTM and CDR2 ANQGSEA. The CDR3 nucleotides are TGCAGCGTTCAGTTGACAGATACGCAGTATTTT. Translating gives CSVQLTDTQYF.

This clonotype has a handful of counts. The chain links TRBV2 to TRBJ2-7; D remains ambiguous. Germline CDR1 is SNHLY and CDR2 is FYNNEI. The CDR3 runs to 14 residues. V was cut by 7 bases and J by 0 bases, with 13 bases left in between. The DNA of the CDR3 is TGTGCCAGCACCTCTGGGTCCAGCTCCTACGAGCAGTACTTC. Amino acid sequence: CASTSGSSSYEQYF.

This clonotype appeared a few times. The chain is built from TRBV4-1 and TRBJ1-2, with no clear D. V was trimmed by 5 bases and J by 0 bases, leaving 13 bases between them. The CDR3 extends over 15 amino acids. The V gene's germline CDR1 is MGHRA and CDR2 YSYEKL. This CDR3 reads CASSEQSVANYGYTF. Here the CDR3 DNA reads TGCGCCAGCAGCGAGCAGTCGGTAGCTAACTATGGCTACACCTTC.

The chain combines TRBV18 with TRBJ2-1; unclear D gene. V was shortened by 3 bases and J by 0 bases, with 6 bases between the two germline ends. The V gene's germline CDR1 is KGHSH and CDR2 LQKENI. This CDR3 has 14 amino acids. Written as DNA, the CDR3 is TGTGCCAGCTCACCGACGAGCTCCTACAATGAGCAGTTCTTC. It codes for CASSPTSSYNEQFF.

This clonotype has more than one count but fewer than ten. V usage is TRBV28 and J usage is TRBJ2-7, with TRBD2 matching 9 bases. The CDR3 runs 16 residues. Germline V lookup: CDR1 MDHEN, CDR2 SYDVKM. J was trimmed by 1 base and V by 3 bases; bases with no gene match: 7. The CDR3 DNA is TGTGCCAGCAGTTTGGGCTTGAGCGGGGGGTCCTACGAGCAGTACTTC. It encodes CASSLGLSGGSYEQYF.

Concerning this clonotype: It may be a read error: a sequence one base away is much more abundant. The CDR3: CASSPFNEQFF. CDR3 nucleotide sequence: TGTGCCAGCAGTCCGTTCAATGAGCAGTTCTTC. The J gene is TRBJ2-1, the V gene TRBV12-3 or TRBV12-4; D uncertain. Trimming took 5 bases from V and 6 from J, leaving 5 bases between them. This CDR3 is built from 11 residues.

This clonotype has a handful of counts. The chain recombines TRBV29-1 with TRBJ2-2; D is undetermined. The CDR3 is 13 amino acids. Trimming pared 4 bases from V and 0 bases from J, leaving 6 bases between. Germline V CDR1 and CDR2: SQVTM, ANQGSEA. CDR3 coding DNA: TGCAGCGTTGCCGTCCCGAACACCGGGGAGCTGTTTTTT. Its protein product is CSVAVPNTGELFF.

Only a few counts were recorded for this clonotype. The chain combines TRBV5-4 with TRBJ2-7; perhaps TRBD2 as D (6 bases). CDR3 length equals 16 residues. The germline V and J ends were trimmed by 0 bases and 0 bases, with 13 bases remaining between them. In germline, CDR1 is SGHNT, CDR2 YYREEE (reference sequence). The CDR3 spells CASSLVLPGASYEQYF. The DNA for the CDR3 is TGTGCCAGCAGCTTGGTCCTCCCGGGAGCCTCCTACGAGCAGTACTTC.

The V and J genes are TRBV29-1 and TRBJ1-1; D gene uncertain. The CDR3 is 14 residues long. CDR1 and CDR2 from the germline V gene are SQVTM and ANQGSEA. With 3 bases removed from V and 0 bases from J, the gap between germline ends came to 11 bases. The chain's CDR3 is CSVDGVAMNTEAFF. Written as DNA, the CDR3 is TGCAGCGTTGATGGGGTAGCCATGAACACTGAAGCTTTCTTT.

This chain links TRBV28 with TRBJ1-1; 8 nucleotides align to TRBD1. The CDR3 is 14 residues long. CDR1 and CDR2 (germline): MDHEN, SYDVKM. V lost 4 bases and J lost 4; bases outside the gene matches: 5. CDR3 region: CASSSRGRGTEAFF. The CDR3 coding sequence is TGTGCCAGCAGTTCCAGGGGGCGCGGCACTGAAGCTTTCTTT.

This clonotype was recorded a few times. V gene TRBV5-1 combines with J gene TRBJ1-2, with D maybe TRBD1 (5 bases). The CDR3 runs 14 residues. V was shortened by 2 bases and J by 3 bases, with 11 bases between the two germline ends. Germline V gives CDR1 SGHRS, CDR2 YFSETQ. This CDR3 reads CASSLQETDYGYTF. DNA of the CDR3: TGCGCCAGCAGCTTACAGGAGACAGACTATGGCTACACCTTC.

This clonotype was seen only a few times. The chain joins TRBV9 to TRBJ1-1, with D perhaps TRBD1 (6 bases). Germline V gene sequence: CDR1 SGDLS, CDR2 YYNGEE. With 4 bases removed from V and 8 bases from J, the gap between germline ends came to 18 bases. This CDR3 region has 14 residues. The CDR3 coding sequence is TGTGCCAGCAGCCTCACTCAAGGGGGGCAGGAAGCTTTCTTT. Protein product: CASSLTQGGQEAFF.

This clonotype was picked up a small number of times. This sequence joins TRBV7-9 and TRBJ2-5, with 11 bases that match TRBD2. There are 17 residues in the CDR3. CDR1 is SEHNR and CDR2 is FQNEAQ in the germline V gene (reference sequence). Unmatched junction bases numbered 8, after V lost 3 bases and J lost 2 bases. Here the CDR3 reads CASSFWTSGFGQETQYF. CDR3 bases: TGTGCCAGCAGCTTCTGGACTAGCGGGTTTGGGCAAGAGACCCAGTACTTC.

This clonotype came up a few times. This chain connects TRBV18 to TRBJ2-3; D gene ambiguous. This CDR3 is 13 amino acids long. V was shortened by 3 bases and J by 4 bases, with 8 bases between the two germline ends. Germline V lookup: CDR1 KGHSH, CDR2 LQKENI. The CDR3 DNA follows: TGTGCCAGCTCACCTCAGGCAGCAGATACGCAGTATTTT. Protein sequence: CASSPQAADTQYF. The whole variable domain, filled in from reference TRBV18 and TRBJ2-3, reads NAGVMQNPRHLVRRRGQEARLRCSPMKGHSHVYWYRQLPEEGLKFMVYLQKENIIDESGMPKERFSAEFPKEGPSILRIQQVVRGDSAAYFCASSPQAADTQYFGPGTRLTVL.

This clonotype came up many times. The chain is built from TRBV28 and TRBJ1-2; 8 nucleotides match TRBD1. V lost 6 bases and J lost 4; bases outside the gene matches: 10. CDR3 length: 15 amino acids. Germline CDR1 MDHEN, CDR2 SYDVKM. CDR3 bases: TGTGCCAGCAGCTGGGGACAGGCGAAACTCTATGGCTACACCTTC. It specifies CASSWGQAKLYGYTF.

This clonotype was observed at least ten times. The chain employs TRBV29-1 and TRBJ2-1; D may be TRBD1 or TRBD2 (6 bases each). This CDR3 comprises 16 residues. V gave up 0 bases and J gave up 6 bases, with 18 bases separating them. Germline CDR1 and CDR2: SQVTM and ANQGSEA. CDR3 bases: TGCAGCGTTGAAGATCCGGGGGCTCAGGGGATCAATGAGCAGTTCTTC. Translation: CSVEDPGAQGINEQFF.

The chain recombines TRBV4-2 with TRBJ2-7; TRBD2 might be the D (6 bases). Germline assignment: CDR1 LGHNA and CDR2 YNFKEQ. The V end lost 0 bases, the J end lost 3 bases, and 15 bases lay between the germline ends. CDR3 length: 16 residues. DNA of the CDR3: TGTGCCAGCAGCCAAGAGGGGGGATTGGCCCACTACGAGCAGTACTTC. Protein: CASSQEGGLAHYEQYF.

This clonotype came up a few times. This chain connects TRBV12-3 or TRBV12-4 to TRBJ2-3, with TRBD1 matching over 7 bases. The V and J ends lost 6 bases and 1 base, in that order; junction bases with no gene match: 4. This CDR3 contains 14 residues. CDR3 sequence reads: CASRLGTGTDTQYF. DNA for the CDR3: TGTGCCAGCAGGCTCGGGACAGGCACAGATACGCAGTATTTT.

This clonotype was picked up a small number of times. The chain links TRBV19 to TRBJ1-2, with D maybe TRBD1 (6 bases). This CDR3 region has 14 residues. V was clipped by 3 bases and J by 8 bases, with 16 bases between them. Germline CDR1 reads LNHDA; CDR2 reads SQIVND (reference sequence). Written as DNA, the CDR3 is TGTGCCAGTAGTATCATACAGGGATTGAGAGGCTACACCTTC. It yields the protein CASSIIQGLRGYTF. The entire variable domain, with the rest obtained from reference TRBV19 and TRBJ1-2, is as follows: DGGITQSPKYLFRKEGQNVTLSCEQNLNHDAMYWYRQDPGQGLRLIYYSQIVNDFQKGDIAEGYSVSREKKESFPLTVTSAQKNPTAFYLCASSIIQGLRGYTFGSGTRLTVV.

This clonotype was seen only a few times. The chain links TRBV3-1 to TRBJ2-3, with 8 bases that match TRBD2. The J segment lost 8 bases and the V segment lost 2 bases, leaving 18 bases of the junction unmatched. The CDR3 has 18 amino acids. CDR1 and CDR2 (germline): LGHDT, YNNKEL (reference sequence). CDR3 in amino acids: CASSQFPSGSGSLGTQYF. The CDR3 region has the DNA TGTGCCAGCAGCCAATTTCCCAGCGGGAGCGGGAGCTTGGGTACGCAGTATTTT.

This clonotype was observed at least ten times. The CDR3 sequence is CASSRDSNSPLHF. CDR3 DNA: TGTGCCAGCAGTCGGGACAGCAATTCACCCCTCCACTTT. The chain employs TRBV7-2 and TRBJ1-6; 7 bases align to TRBD1. The CDR3 totals 13 residues. The V and J ends lost 6 bases and 7 bases, in that order; junction bases with no gene match: 3. Germline CDR1 is SGHTA and CDR2 is FQGNSA.

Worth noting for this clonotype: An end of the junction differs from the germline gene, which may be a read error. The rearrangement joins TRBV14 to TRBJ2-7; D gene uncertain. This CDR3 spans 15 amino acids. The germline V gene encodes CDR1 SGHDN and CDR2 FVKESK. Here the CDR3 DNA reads TGTGCCAGCAGCCAAGACAGCCTAAGCTCCTACAAGCAGTACTTC. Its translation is CASSQDSLSSYKQYF.

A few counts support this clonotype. CDR3 bases: TGTGCCAGCTCACCACCCGGGACAGGCCCAAATGAGCAGTTCTTC. It encodes CASSPPGTGPNEQFF. This chain joins TRBV18 and TRBJ2-1; TRBD1 aligns across 8 bases. CDR1 KGHSH and CDR2 LQKENI come from the germline V gene. V lost 0 bases and J lost 7; bases outside the gene matches: 5. The CDR3 totals 15 residues. The complete variable domain, with remaining parts taken from reference TRBV18 and TRBJ2-1, reads NAGVMQNPRHLVRRRGQEARLRCSPMKGHSHVYWYRQLPEEGLKFMVYLQKENIIDESGMPKERFSAEFPKEGPSILRIQQVVRGDSAAYFCASSPPGTGPNEQFFGPGTRLTVL.

CDR3 amino acids: CASRRQPPYNEQFF. As DNA, the CDR3 is TGTGCCAGCAGAAGACAGCCACCTTACAATGAGCAGTTCTTC. The chain employs TRBV6-2 or TRBV6-3 and TRBJ2-1, with D perhaps TRBD1 (5 bases). The CDR3 length is 14 residues. Trimming left V 6 bases short and J 4 bases short, with 13 bases between. CDR1 is MNHEY, CDR2 SVGEGT, per germline.

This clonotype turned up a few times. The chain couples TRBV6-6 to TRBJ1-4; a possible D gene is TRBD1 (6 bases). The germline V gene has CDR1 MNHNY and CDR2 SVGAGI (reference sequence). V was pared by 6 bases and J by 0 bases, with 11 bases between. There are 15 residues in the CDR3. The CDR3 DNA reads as TGTGCCAGCAGGTCCGCAGGGGCAACTAATGAAAAACTGTTTTTT. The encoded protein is CASRSAGATNEKLFF.

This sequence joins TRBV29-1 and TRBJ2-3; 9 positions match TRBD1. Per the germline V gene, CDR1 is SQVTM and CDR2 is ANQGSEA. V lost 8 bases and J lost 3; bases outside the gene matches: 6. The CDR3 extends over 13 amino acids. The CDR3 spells CSLWTGETDTQYF. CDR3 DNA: TGCAGCCTTTGGACAGGGGAGACAGATACGCAGTATTTT.